This T cell receptor beta chain was recorded in a study of blood T cell repertoires in COVID-19. Authors' analysis steps: For nucleated cells, counts were estimated from reference gene primer amplification. Only in-frame clones appear in the TCRdb table, and some are missing; sequencing was by immunoSEQ multiplex PCR. The DNA was the basis for D and trimming; V, J and clone size are from that table. The sample includes about 250,000 clones, roughly 80% seen only once; the top ten take under 5.5%. The CDR3 covers 14 residues. Germline CDR1 reads LNHDA; CDR2 reads SQIVND (reference sequence). V was cut by 4 bases and J by 3 bases, with 13 bases left in between. This clone was seen once.

The chain recombines TRBV19 with TRBJ2-7, with a tentative D call TRBD1 (6 bases). The sequencing sample was made of peripheral blood. The clonotype comes from a woman older than 75 with active or convalescent COVID-19. The CDR3 is CASSTTGSGYEQYF. The DNA for the CDR3 is TGTGCCAGTAGTACAACAGGGTCCGGCTACGAGCAGTACTTC.